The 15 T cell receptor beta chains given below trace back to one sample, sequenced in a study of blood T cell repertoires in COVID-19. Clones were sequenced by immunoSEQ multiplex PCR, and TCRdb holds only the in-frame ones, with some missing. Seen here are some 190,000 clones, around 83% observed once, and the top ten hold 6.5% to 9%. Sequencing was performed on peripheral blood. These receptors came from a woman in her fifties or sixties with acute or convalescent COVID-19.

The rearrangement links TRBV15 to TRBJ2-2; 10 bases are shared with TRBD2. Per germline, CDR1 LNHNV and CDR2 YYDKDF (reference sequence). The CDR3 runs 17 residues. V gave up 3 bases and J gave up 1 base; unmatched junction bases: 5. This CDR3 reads CATSRDRLAGNTGELFF. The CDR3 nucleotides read TGTGCCACCAGCAGGGATCGACTAGCGGGGAACACCGGGGAGCTGTTTTTT.

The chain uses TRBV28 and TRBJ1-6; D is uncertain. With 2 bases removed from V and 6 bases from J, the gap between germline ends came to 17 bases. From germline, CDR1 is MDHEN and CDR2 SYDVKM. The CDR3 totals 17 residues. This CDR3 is CASSLRTSGGPNSPLHF. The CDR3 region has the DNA TGTGCCAGCAGTTTACGGACCTCGGGAGGGCCTAATTCACCCCTCCACTTT.

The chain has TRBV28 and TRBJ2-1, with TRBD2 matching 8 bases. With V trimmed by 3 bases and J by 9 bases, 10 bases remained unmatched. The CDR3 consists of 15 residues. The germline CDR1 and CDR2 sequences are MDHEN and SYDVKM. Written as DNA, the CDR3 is TGTGCCAGCAGTTTCCCCGGGAGGGCCATATTTGAGCAGTTCTTC. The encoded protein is CASSFPGRAIFEQFF.

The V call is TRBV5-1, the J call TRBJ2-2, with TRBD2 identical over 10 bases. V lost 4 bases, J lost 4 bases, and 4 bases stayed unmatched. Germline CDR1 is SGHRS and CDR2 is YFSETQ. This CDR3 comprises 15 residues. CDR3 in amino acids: CASSPSGRGTGELFF. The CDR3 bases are TGCGCCAGCAGCCCGAGCGGGAGGGGCACCGGGGAGCTGTTTTTT.

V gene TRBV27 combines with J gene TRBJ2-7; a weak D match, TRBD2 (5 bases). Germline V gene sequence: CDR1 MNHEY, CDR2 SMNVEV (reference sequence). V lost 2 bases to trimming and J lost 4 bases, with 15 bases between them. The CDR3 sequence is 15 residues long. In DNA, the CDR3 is TGTGCCAGCAGTTTAGGAGCAAGGACTCTATACGAGCAGTACTTC. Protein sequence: CASSLGARTLYEQYF.

The CDR3 DNA reads TGCGCCAGCAGCTTGGGGACACCCAATTCCTACGAGCAGTACTTC. Its protein product is CASSLGTPNSYEQYF. This chain connects TRBV5-1 to TRBJ2-7; a possible D gene is TRBD1 (5 bases). CDR1 is SGHRS, CDR2 YFSETQ, per germline. Trimming shortened V by 0 bases and J by 1 base, and 11 bases separated the two germline ends. The CDR3 has 15 residues.

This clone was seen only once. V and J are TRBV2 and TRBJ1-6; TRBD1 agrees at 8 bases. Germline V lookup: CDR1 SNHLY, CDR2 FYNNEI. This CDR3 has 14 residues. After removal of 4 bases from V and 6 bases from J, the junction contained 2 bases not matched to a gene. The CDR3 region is CASSGTGGNSPLHF. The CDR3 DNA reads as TGTGCCAGCAGTGGAACAGGGGGTAATTCACCCCTCCACTTT. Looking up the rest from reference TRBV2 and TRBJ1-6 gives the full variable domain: EPEVTQTPSHQVTQMGQEVILRCVPISNHLYFYWYRQILGQKVEFLVSFYNNEISEKSEIFDDQFSVERPDGSNFTLKIRSTKLEDSAMYFCASSGTGGNSPLHFGNGTRLTVT.

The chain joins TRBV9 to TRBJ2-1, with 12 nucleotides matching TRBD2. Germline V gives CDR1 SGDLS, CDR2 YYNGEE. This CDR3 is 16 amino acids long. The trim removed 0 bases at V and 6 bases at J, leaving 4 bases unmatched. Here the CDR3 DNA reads TGTGCCAGCAGCGTAGCCTCGGGACTAGCGGGCAATGAGCAGTTCTTC. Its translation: CASSVASGLAGNEQFF. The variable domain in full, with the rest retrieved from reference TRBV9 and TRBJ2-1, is DSGVTQTPKHLITATGQRVTLRCSPRSGDLSVYWYQQSLDQGLQFLIQYYNGEERAKGNILERFSAQQFPDLHSELNLSSLELGDSALYFCASSVASGLAGNEQFFGPGTRLTVL.

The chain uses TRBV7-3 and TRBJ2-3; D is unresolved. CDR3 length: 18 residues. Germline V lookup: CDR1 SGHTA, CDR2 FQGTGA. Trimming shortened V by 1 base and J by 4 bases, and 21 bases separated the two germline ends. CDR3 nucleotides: TGTGCCAGCAGCTTAATATCGTCTAGTCTTACCCGTGCAGATACGCAGTATTTT. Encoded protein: CASSLISSSLTRADTQYF.

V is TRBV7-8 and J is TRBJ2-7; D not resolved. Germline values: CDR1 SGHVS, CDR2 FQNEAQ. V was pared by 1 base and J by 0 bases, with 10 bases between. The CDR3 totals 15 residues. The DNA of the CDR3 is TGTGCCAGCAGCTTAGAAGAGTTTAGCTCCTACGAGCAGTACGTC. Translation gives CASSLEEFSSYEQYV.

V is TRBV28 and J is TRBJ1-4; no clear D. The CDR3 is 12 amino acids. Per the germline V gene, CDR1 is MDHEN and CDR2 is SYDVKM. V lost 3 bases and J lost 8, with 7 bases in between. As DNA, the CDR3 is TGTGCCAGCAGTTTGGCGGGGGAAAAACTGTTTTTT. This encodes CASSLAGEKLFF.

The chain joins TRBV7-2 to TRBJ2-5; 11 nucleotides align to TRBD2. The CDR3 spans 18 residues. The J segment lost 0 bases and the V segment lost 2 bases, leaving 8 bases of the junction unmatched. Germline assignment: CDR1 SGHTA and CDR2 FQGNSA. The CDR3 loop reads CASSLRLGLAVYQETQYF. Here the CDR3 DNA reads TGTGCCAGCAGCTTAAGGCTGGGACTAGCGGTGTACCAAGAGACCCAGTACTTC.

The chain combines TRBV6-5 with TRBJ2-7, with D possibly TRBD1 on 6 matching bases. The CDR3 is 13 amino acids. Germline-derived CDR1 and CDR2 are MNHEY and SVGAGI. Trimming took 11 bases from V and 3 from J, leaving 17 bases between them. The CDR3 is CASGRSGVYEQYF. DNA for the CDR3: TGTGCCTCCGGGCGGTCAGGGGTCTACGAGCAGTACTTC.

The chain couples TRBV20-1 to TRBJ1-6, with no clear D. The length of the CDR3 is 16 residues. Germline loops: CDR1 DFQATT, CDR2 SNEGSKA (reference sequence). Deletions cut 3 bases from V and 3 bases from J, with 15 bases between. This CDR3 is CSASSGPPFYNSPLHF. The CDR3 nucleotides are TGCAGTGCTAGTAGCGGACCGCCGTTCTATAATTCACCCCTCCACTTT.

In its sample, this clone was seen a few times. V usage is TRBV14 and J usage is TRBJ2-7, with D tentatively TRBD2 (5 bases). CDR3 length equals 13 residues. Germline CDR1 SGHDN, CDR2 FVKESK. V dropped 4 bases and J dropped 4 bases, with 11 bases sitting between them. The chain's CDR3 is CASSPTSGYEQYV. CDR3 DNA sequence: TGTGCCAGCAGCCCTACGTCGGGATACGAGCAGTACGTC.